This passage covers 32 T cell receptor beta chains from one sample sequenced in a study of T cells after yellow fever vaccination. TCRdb recomputed calls from the 5' RACE reads with MiXCR, one row per CDR3 protein. The profile covers nearly 550,000 distinct CDR3 sequences, with 15% to 20% appearing a single time and approximately 15% taken by the ten largest. The starting material was PBMCs, obtained 15 days after the yellow fever booster vaccination. The receptors were gathered from a man under 40 who received the YFV17D yellow fever vaccine.

This clonotype showed up just a few times. CDR3 region: CASSLSGEYEQYF. The DNA of the CDR3 is TGTGCCAGCAGTTTGTCGGGGGAGTACGAGCAGTACTTC. V gene TRBV12-3 or TRBV12-4 combines with J gene TRBJ2-7, with D maybe TRBD2 (6 bases). The CDR3 runs 13 residues. Trimming took 3 bases from V and 4 from J, leaving 10 bases between them.

The genes are TRBV6-1 and TRBJ2-1; D possibly corresponds to TRBD2 (5 bases). The V and J ends lost 8 bases and 4 bases respectively, with 21 bases between them. The germline gives CDR1 MNHNS, CDR2 SASEGT. This CDR3 is built from 16 residues. The CDR3 sequence: CASSAPGGRGYNEQFF. The CDR3 DNA sequence: TGTGCCAGCTCTGCGCCGGGCGGCCGCGGGTACAATGAGCAGTTCTTC.

The V gene is TRBV28, the J gene TRBJ1-5; unclear D gene. This CDR3 has 11 residues. V lost 4 bases and J lost 5, with 3 bases in between. Looked up from germline, CDR1 is MDHEN and CDR2 is SYDVKM. The CDR3 here is CASSWDQPQHF. For the CDR3, the DNA is TGTGCCAGCAGTTGGGATCAGCCCCAGCATTTT.

Only a few counts were recorded for this clonotype. This chain joins TRBV13 and TRBJ2-7; 14 nucleotides align to TRBD2. With 5 bases clipped from V and 0 bases from J, the junction kept 12 bases outside the gene matches. Germline V lookup: CDR1 PRHDT, CDR2 FYEKMQ (reference sequence). The CDR3 is 19 residues long. CDR3 region: CASSPRAGTSGGSSYEQYF. DNA of the CDR3: TGTGCCAGCAGCCCCCGGGCTGGGACTAGCGGGGGTTCCTCCTACGAGCAGTACTTC.

This clonotype has only a few counts. This chain joins TRBV20-1 and TRBJ1-1; no firm D call. Per germline, CDR1 DFQATT and CDR2 SNEGSKA (reference sequence). The germline V and J ends were trimmed by 0 bases and 1 base, with 12 bases remaining between them. The CDR3 consists of 15 residues. The DNA for the CDR3 is TGCAGTGCTAGAGAACCCCAAAAAGGGAACACTGAAGCTTTCTTT. This gives the protein CSAREPQKGNTEAFF.

This clonotype was found a few times. The chain couples TRBV7-2 to TRBJ2-7; D is unclear. CDR3 length: 15 amino acids. CDR1 is SGHTA, CDR2 FQGNSA, per germline. Trimming removed 1 base from V and 6 bases from J, with 16 bases in between. CDR3 region: CASSLGGKRNLEQYF. The CDR3 nucleotides are TGTGCCAGCAGCTTAGGGGGAAAGCGAAATCTCGAGCAGTACTTC.

The chain couples TRBV20-1 to TRBJ2-4; D not resolved. This CDR3 comprises 15 residues. Germline CDR1 is DFQATT and CDR2 is SNEGSKA (reference sequence). The V end lost 1 base, the J end lost 1 base, and 11 bases lay between the germline ends. CDR3 region: CSARVGVEAKNIQYF. The CDR3 coding sequence is TGCAGTGCTAGAGTTGGGGTGGAGGCCAAAAACATTCAGTACTTC.

The J gene is TRBJ2-5, the V gene TRBV7-2; TRBD2 agrees at 13 bases. V lost 4 bases and J lost 4; bases outside the gene matches: 15. This CDR3 comprises 19 residues. Germline CDR1 reads SGHTA; CDR2 reads FQGNSA. CDR3 sequence: CASSYPGTSGIVPIETQYF. Written as DNA, the CDR3 is TGTGCCAGCAGCTACCCCGGGACTAGCGGGATTGTCCCCATAGAGACCCAGTACTTC. The full variable domain, rest sourced from reference TRBV7-2 and TRBJ2-5, is GAGVSQSPSNKVTEKGKDVELRCDPISGHTALYWYRQSLGQGLEFLIYFQGNSAPDKSGLPSDRFSAERTGGSVSTLTIQRTQQEDSAVYLCASSYPGTSGIVPIETQYFGPGTRLLVL.

The gene calls are TRBV4-2 and TRBJ2-2; no reliable D call. Germline V gene data show CDR1 as LGHNA and CDR2 as YNFKEQ. With 0 bases removed from V and 8 bases from J, the gap between germline ends came to 7 bases. The CDR3 has 13 amino acids. The CDR3 DNA follows: TGTGCCAGCAGCCAAGATTGGAGTGGGGAGCTGTTTTTT. It specifies CASSQDWSGELFF.

This clonotype was detected a few times. This chain connects TRBV6-1 to TRBJ2-7, with 7 nucleotides matching TRBD2. Germline lookup yields CDR1 MNHNS and CDR2 SASEGT. V shed 6 bases, J shed 4 bases, and the junction held 12 bases outside the gene matches. The CDR3 loop spans 15 amino acids. CDR3 DNA: TGTGCCAGCAGCACCCTACTAGCGAATATTTACGAGCAGTACTTC. It yields the protein CASSTLLANIYEQYF.

The chain combines TRBV7-3 with TRBJ2-3; D unclear. Deletions cut 4 bases from V and 5 bases from J, with 10 bases between. The CDR3 runs to 13 residues. Germline V gene lookup returns CDR1 SGHTA and CDR2 FQGTGA. CDR3 residues: CASSSSPRDTQYF. CDR3 nucleotides: TGTGCCAGCAGCTCCTCCCCCAGAGATACGCAGTATTTT.

This clonotype appeared a single time. J is TRBJ2-1 and V is TRBV20-1, with D maybe TRBD2 (5 bases). The CDR3 loop spans 13 amino acids. V shed 8 bases and J shed 6 bases, with 17 bases lying between them. Germline values: CDR1 DFQATT, CDR2 SNEGSKA (reference sequence). This CDR3 is CSRRDTNFNEQFF. The CDR3 DNA follows: TGCAGTCGTCGGGATACCAACTTCAATGAGCAGTTCTTC.

This chain links TRBV15 with TRBJ2-1, with TRBD1 matching 10 bases. CDR3 length equals 16 residues. CDR1 and CDR2 (germline): LNHNV, YYDKDF (reference sequence). The junction had 6 bases not matched to a gene; V was cut back by 2 bases and J by 5 bases. CDR3 sequence reads: CATSRRAGTGDNEQFF. CDR3 in DNA: TGTGCCACCAGCAGAAGGGCCGGGACAGGGGACAATGAGCAGTTCTTC.

The chain combines TRBV15 with TRBJ1-1, with D hard to call. This CDR3 spans 14 amino acids. Trimming took 1 base from V and 7 from J, leaving 13 bases between them. Germline values: CDR1 LNHNV, CDR2 YYDKDF (reference sequence). In DNA, the CDR3 is TGTGCCACCAGCAGAGCCTCCGAGGCAAATGAAGCTTTCTTT. Translated: CATSRASEANEAFF.

The V gene is TRBV10-3, the J gene TRBJ2-1; no clear D. This CDR3 spans 14 amino acids. Trimming stripped 0 bases from V and 3 bases from J, with 6 bases between. The germline V gene encodes CDR1 ENHRY and CDR2 SYGVKD. In DNA, the CDR3 is TGTGCCATCAGTGAGTCCAAAAACTACAATGAGCAGTTCTTC. This translates into CAISESKNYNEQFF.

This clonotype was detected only a few times. The chain links TRBV25-1 to TRBJ2-1; D call uncertain. CDR1 and CDR2 (germline): MGHDK, SYGVNS. This CDR3 contains 11 residues. Between the trimmed V and J ends, which lost 4 bases and 8 bases, there was a span of 6 bases. The chain's CDR3 is CASSGFYEQFF. CDR3 sequence (DNA): TGTGCCAGCAGTGGGTTCTATGAGCAGTTCTTC.

This chain's CDR3 is CASSPSGTGRAFF. The CDR3 nucleotides read TGTGCCAGCAGCCCCAGCGGGACAGGGCGAGCTTTCTTT. The chain carries TRBV7-2 and TRBJ1-1, with 9 bases aligning to TRBD1. CDR3 size: 13 residues. Trimming took 5 bases from V and 10 from J; bases not matched to a gene: 8. Germline CDR1 and CDR2: SGHTA and FQGNSA.

The rearrangement links TRBV6-2 or TRBV6-3 to TRBJ2-2, with D unresolved. Germline V gives CDR1 MNHEY, CDR2 SVGEGT. V was pared by 2 bases and J by 6 bases, with 13 bases between. This CDR3 contains 15 residues. CDR3 amino acids: CASSYEGRLAGELFF. The CDR3 DNA sequence: TGTGCCAGCAGTTACGAAGGGCGTTTGGCCGGGGAGCTGTTTTTT.

The chain is built from TRBV11-2 and TRBJ2-7, with D possibly TRBD2 on 6 matching bases. Germline V lookup: CDR1 SGHAT, CDR2 FQNNGV. The CDR3 is 14 amino acids. V was trimmed by 5 bases and J by 2 bases, leaving 13 bases between them. CDR3 sequence reads: CASSIVGGPYEQYF. CDR3 nucleotide sequence: TGTGCCAGCAGCATAGTCGGAGGGCCCTACGAGCAGTACTTC.

J is TRBJ2-7 and V is TRBV6-2 or TRBV6-3; possibly TRBD1 or TRBD2 for D (5 bases each). CDR3 length equals 16 residues. V gave up 5 bases and J gave up 0 bases, with 17 bases separating them. Germline values: CDR1 MNHEY, CDR2 SVGEGT. The CDR3 is CASSQRGTPSSYEQYF. The CDR3 coding sequence is TGTGCCAGCAGTCAAAGAGGGACGCCAAGCTCCTACGAGCAGTACTTC.

This clonotype was counted only a few times. The CDR3 sequence: CASSSGTDSTYEQYF. CDR3 nucleotides: TGCGCCAGCAGCTCCGGGACAGACAGTACCTACGAGCAGTACTTC. This sequence joins TRBV5-1 and TRBJ2-7, with 7 bases identical to TRBD1. Germline CDR1 reads SGHRS; CDR2 reads YFSETQ. This CDR3 has 15 amino acids. J lost 2 bases, V lost 3 bases, and 8 bases had no gene match.

For this clonotype: At one end the junction does not follow the germline gene, possibly because of a read error. The gene calls are TRBV6-2 or TRBV6-3 and TRBJ2-2, with D possibly matching TRBD1 (5 bases). The CDR3 has 14 amino acids. Germline CDR1 MNHEY, CDR2 SVGEGT. The CDR3 loop is CASSWTMNTRELFF. The CDR3 bases are TGTGCCAGCAGTTGGACAATGAACACCAGGGAGCTGTTTTTT.

This clonotype was counted between two and nine times. The CDR3 region is CASSQGQGSTDTQYF. The CDR3 DNA follows: TGTGCCAGCAGCCAAGGACAGGGTAGCACAGATACGCAGTATTTT. The chain uses TRBV11-3 and TRBJ2-3, with 8 bases fitting TRBD1. With V trimmed by 5 bases and J by 0 bases, 4 bases remained unmatched. The CDR3 has 15 residues. CDR1 SGHNT and CDR2 YENEEA come from the germline V gene.

The V gene is TRBV7-8, the J gene TRBJ2-1; no clear D gene. V shed 3 bases and J shed 6 bases, with 12 bases lying between them. The CDR3 loop spans 14 amino acids. In germline, CDR1 is SGHVS, CDR2 FQNEAQ. CDR3 in DNA: TGTGCCAGCAGCTTGTGGCAGCAAGGCAATGAGCAGTTCTTC. Amino acids: CASSLWQQGNEQFF.

The chain carries TRBV29-1 and TRBJ2-3; D is ambiguous. V dropped 0 bases and J dropped 6 bases, with 7 bases sitting between them. The CDR3 has 12 residues. Germline-derived CDR1 and CDR2 are SQVTM and ANQGSEA. CDR3 in DNA: TGCAGCGTTGAAGATCGGTGGGATACGCAGTATTTT. Amino acids: CSVEDRWDTQYF.

The sample holds a few counts of this clonotype. The junction does not match germline at one end; this may be a read error. The chain joins TRBV7-2 to TRBJ2-1; TRBD1 matches at 7 bases. Germline V CDR1 and CDR2: SGHTA, FQGNSA. There are 13 residues in the CDR3. The CDR3 is CASSASRDSPKVF. CDR3 nucleotide sequence: TGTGCCAGCAGCGCGTCCCGGGACAGCCCTAAGGTCTTC.

Only a few counts were recorded for this clonotype. J is TRBJ2-1 and V is TRBV19, with D possibly matching TRBD1 (5 bases). Trimming took 6 bases from V and 5 from J, leaving 14 bases between them. Germline V gives CDR1 LNHDA, CDR2 SQIVND (reference sequence). The CDR3 sequence is 14 residues long. The CDR3 here is CASRGAGKHNEQFF. CDR3 DNA: TGTGCCAGTAGAGGGGCAGGGAAACACAATGAGCAGTTCTTC.

Only a few counts were recorded for this clonotype. CDR3 residues: CASSFGEERKFF. Written as DNA, the CDR3 is TGTGCCAGCAGTTTCGGAGAGGAAAGGAAGTTCTTC. The chain links TRBV27 to TRBJ2-1; no clear D gene. CDR1 is MNHEY and CDR2 is SMNVEV in the germline V gene (reference sequence). This CDR3 comprises 12 residues. V was trimmed by 3 bases and J by 14 bases, leaving 14 bases between them.

The sample holds a few counts of this clonotype. This likely comes from a read error, as the CDR3 has no conserved phenylalanine or tryptophan at its end. The limits of the CDR3 on the DNA are not certain, so only TCRdb's listed CDR3 is given. This chain links TRBV3-1 with TRBJ2-7; the table's D call, TRBD2, has no DNA check behind it. The CDR3 totals 14 residues, both ends included. Germline CDR1 is LGHDT and CDR2 is YNNKEL (reference sequence). The CDR3 region is CASSQLSRSAGVTL.

The gene calls are TRBV10-3 and TRBJ2-6; 9 nucleotides match TRBD2. This CDR3 region has 19 residues. Germline V gene sequence: CDR1 ENHRY, CDR2 SYGVKD. J lost 0 bases, V lost 2 bases, and 8 bases had no gene match. As DNA, the CDR3 is TGTGCCATCAGTGAGGGGGCTAGCGGGAAGAGCTCTGGGGCCAACGTCCTGACTTTC. Translated, it gives CAISEGASGKSSGANVLTF.

This clonotype was found many times. The genes are TRBV27 and TRBJ2-1, with TRBD2 as a possible D gene (6 bases). CDR3 length: 15 residues. Germline V CDR1 and CDR2: MNHEY, SMNVEV (reference sequence). The V and J ends lost 5 bases and 7 bases respectively, with 18 bases between them. The CDR3 DNA reads as TGTGCCAGCAGTCTCCCGGGACTTAGTGGTAATGAGCAGTTCTTC. The encoded protein is CASSLPGLSGNEQFF.

The rearrangement joins TRBV5-6 to TRBJ2-5, with D possibly being TRBD2 (6 bases). This CDR3 comprises 14 residues. CDR1 and CDR2 from the germline V gene are SGHDT and YYEEEE. V was clipped by 3 bases and J by 7 bases, with 16 bases between them. CDR3 sequence reads: CASSSGATEGTQYF. The CDR3 DNA is TGTGCCAGCAGCTCGGGAGCCACGGAGGGGACCCAGTACTTC. The entire variable domain, with the rest obtained from reference TRBV5-6 and TRBJ2-5, is as follows: DAGVTQSPTHLIKTRGQQVTLRCSPKSGHDTVSWYQQALGQGPQFIFQYYEEEERQRGNFPDRFSGHQFPNYSSELNVNALLLGDSALYLCASSSGATEGTQYFGPGTRLLVL.